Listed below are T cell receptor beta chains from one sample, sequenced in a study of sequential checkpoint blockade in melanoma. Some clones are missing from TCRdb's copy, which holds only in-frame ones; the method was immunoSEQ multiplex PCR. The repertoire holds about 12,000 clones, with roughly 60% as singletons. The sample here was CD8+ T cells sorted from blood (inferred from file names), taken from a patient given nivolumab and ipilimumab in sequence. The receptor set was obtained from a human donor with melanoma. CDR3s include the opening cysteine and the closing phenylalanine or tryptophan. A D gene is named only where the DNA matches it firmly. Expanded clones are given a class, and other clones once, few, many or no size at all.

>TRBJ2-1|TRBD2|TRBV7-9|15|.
TGTGCCAGCAGCTTAGTGGTTAGCGGGAGTGTTGAGCAGTTCTTC
CASSLVVSGSVEQFF
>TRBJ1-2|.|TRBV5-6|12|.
TGTGCCAGCAGCTTGGGGCAGGGCGGCTACACCTTC
CASSLGQGGYTF
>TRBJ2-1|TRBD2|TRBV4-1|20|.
TGCGCCAGCAGCCAAGATCCCCGGGCTGGAGGGACTAGCGGGACAAATGAGCAGTTCTTC
CASSQDPRAGGTSGTNEQFF
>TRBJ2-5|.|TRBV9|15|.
TGTGCCAGCAGCGTATCAGGGGGGCTACAAGAGACCCAGTACTTC
CASSVSGGLQETQYF
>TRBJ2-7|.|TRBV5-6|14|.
TGTGCCAGCAGCTCCGGGAGTAACGCCCACGAGCAGTACTTC
CASSSGSNAHEQYF
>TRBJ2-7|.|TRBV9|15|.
TGTGCCAGCAGCGTCAGCGGAGTGGAGACCTACGAGCAGTACTTC
CASSVSGVETYEQYF
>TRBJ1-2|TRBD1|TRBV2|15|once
TGTGCCAGCAGAGACAGGACAGGGGTATACTATGGCTACACCTTC
CASRDRTGVYYGYTF
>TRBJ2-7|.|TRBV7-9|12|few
TGTGCCAGCAGTCGACAGACCTACGAGCAGTACTTC
CASSRQTYEQYF
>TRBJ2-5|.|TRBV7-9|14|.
TGTGCCAGCAGCTCGGGCGGAGCAGGGGAGACCCAGTACTTC
CASSSGGAGETQYF
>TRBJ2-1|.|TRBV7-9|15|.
TGTGCCAGCAGCTCTAGTTTCAGCTCCTACAATGAGCAGTTCTTC
CASSSSFSSYNEQFF
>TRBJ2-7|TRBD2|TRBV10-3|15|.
TGTGCCATCAGTGATACTAGCGGGGCCTCCTACGAGCAGTACTTC
CAISDTSGASYEQYF
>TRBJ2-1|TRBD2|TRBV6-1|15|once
TGTGCCGGCTCTAGGACTAGCGGGAGTACGAGGGAGCAGTTCTTC
CAGSRTSGSTREQFF
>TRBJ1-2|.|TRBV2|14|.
TGTGCCAGCAGGGGGCGACAGCTTAACTATGGCTACACCTTC
CASRGRQLNYGYTF
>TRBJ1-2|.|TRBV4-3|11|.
TGCGCCAGCAGTTCAGGGAATGGCTACACCTTC
CASSSGNGYTF
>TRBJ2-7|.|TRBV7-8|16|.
TGTGCCAGCAGCCCGACACCGAGGGACTGGGCCCTCGAGCAGTACTTC
CASSPTPRDWALEQYF
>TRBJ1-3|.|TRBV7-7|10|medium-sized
TGTGCCAGCAGCTTAGCGGAGGCCCTTTTT
CASSLAEALF
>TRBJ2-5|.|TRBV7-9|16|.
TGTGCCAGCAGGCCCCCGGGAGCTAATTTCCAAGAGACCCAGTACTTC
CASRPPGANFQETQYF
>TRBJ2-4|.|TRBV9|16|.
TGTGCCAGCAGCCCTCGGGAGGGGGCGGCCAAAAACATTCAGTACTTC
CASSPREGAAKNIQYF
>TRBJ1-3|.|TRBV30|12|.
TGTGCCTGGAGCCCTAGTGGAAACACCATATATTTT
CAWSPSGNTIYF
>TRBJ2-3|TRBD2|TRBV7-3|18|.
TGTGCCAGCAGCTTCAAAGTAGCGGGGGGCCCCGGAACAGATACGCAGTATTTT
CASSFKVAGGPGTDTQYF
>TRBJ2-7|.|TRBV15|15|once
TGTGCCACCAGCAGAGAAAATTCGCCTCTTTACGAGCAGTACTTC
CATSRENSPLYEQYF
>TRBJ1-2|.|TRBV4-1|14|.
TGCGCCAGCAGCCAAGGCTTCAGGGAGGTTGGCTACACCTTC
CASSQGFREVGYTF
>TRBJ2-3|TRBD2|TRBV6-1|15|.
TGTGCCAGCGGGGTACTAGCGGGGGGGCGGGATACGCAGTATTTT
CASGVLAGGRDTQYF
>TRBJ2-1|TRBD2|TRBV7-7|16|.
TGTGCCAGCAGTCCTACCGTAGCGGGAGCCTACAATGAGCAGTTCTTC
CASSPTVAGAYNEQFF
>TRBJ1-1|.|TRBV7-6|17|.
TGTGCCAGCAGCTTAGCCCCGGGAGGGCAGATGAGCACTGAAGCTTTCTTT
CASSLAPGGQMSTEAFF
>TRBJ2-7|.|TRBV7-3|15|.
TGTGCCAGCAGCATCTCCAGGGGTCCTGAGTACGAGCAGTACTTC
CASSISRGPEYEQYF
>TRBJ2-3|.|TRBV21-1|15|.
TGTGCCAGCATTACCGGGACTAGCGGTCCAGTTAACCAGTATTTT
CASITGTSGPVNQYF
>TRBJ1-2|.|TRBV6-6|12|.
TGTGCCAGCACCCCGACGGGTCTGGGCTACACCTTC
CASTPTGLGYTF
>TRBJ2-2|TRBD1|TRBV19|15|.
TGTGCCAGTAGTACCCCCCGAGGGGGCCACGGGGAGCTGTTTTTT
CASSTPRGGHGELFF
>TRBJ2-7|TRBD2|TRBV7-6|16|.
TGTGCCAGCAGCTCGGGACTAGCGGGGCACTCCTACGAGCAGTACTTC
CASSSGLAGHSYEQYF
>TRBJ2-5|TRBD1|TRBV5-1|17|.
TGCGCCAGCAGCTTGCTCGGTAACGGGACAGGGCAAGAGACCCAGTACTTC
CASSLLGNGTGQETQYF
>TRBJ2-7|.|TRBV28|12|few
TGTGCCAGCAGTTTTGGCAGGGATGAGCAGTACTTC
CASSFGRDEQYF
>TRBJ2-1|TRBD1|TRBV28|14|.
TGTGCCAGCAGTGGGGACAGCTCCTACAATGAGCAGTTCTTC
CASSGDSSYNEQFF
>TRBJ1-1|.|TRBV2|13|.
TGTGCCAGCAGTGACCAGGGGTTGACTGAAGCTTTCTTT
CASSDQGLTEAFF
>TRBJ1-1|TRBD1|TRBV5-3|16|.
TGTGCCAGAAGCTTAGACCGACAGGGGCCGAATCGAGAAGCTTTCTTT
CARSLDRQGPNREAFF
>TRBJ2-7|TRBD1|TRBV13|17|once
TGTGCCAGCAGCTTATACAGGGCGGGACAGGGTGCCTACGAGCAGTACTTC
CASSLYRAGQGAYEQYF
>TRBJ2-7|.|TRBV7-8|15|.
TGTGCCAGCAGCTTAGGGCGGGGCGCACTGGTCGAGCAGTACTTC
CASSLGRGALVEQYF
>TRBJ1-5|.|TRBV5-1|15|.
TGCGCCAGCAGCTCGAGGGGAGGGGACGGACAGCCCCAGCATTTT
CASSSRGGDGQPQHF
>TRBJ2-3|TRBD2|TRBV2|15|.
TGTGCCAGCAGTGAGGCGGGAGTCTTGACAGATACGCAGTATTTT
CASSEAGVLTDTQYF